The present TCR beta chain was sequenced within a study of regulatory T cells in long-lasting Graves disease. This clonotype has a count of ten or more. What it binds is unknown. Arm-PCR of CDR3 regions and iRepertoire HTBI primers were used to build TCR beta libraries. TCRdb re-analysed the multiplex PCR reads in MiXCR, keeping a single row per CDR3 protein. Seen here are 350,000 to 550,000 distinct CDR3 sequences, about 15% observed once, and the top ten hold around a sixth. Time point denoted: newly diagnosed GD, antithyroid drugs for less than 3 months. The TCR library was prepared using RNA isolated from PBMCs. Notes on the study in general: TRBV28 was favored in persistent disease, as were TRBJ1-2 and TRBJ2-5.

Germline V gives CDR1 SGDLS, CDR2 YYNGEE. The CDR3 runs to 13 residues. V was cut by 0 bases and J by 4 bases, with 4 bases left in between. These records were also assigned to another study, of T cells in Graves' hyperthyroidism and ophthalmopathy.

The receptor comes from a woman between 50 and 59 years old with Graves disease. The V and J genes are TRBV9 and TRBJ1-4, with D uncertain. The material was peripheral blood mononuclear cells (PBMCs), obtained at new diagnosis, from a patient treated with antithyroid drugs. The CDR3 loop reads CASSVDLNEKLFF. The CDR3 DNA reads as TGTGCCAGCAGCGTAGACCTTAATGAAAAACTGTTTTTT.